The present T cell receptor beta chain was sequenced within a study of CD8 T cells in ankylosing spondylitis. Whole-study results and caveats: Ankylosing spondylitis blood seemed to carry a telltale TCR beta motif made of several highly homologous variants. Disease-linked clones displayed a CD8+ phenotype and appeared relatively rarely in peripheral blood.

Note on this clonotype: Its antigen remains unknown.

The CDR3 totals 12 residues. Between the trimmed V and J ends, which lost 1 base and 6 bases, there was a span of 6 bases. Looked up from germline, CDR1 is SNHLY and CDR2 is FYNNEI. Using quantitative 5'-RACE with molecular barcodes, the authors made TCR beta libraries. TCRdb redid the calling of the 5' RACE reads with MiXCR, one entry per CDR3 protein. The sample includes some 220,000 distinct CDR3 sequences, more than 5.5% of them seen just once. The clonotype was recovered from a male donor with ankylosing spondylitis. The sequenced sample consisted of blood, either unsorted or a sorted T cell fraction (not recorded which). V usage is TRBV2 and J usage is TRBJ1-1, with D uncertain. The CDR3 here is CASSEGRPEAFF. In DNA, the CDR3 is TGTGCCAGCAGTGAAGGGAGGCCTGAAGCTTTCTTT.